The source of this T cell receptor beta chain is a study of CD8 T cells in Susac syndrome. The sequenced target, TCR beta, came from blood CD8+ and CD4+ T cells. In contrast to the negatively isolated CD8+ and CD4+ T cells, TEMRA cells were FACS-enriched. CDR1 and CDR2 (germline): SGHTA, FQGNSA. Trimming took off 3 bases at V and 2 bases at J, with 8 bases between the two ends. This CDR3 spans 13 amino acids. Random hexamers primed reverse transcription of about 0.5 to 1 ug RNA. TCRdb itself ran the immunoSEQ multiplex PCR reads through MiXCR, one entry per CDR3 protein. The sample yields some 47,000 distinct CDR3 sequences, around 93% seen once.

The source is a human donor in good health. Sequenced material: CD8+ T cells from PBMCs. This rearrangement joins TRBV7-2 to TRBJ2-7; D uncertain. CDR3 amino acids: CASSFITPYEQYF. CDR3 sequence (DNA): TGTGCCAGCAGCTTTATAACCCCCTACGAGCAGTACTTC.